The 18 T cell receptor beta chains below all came from one sample that was sequenced in a study of Tregs in tolerant kidney transplant recipients. Sequencing used immunoSEQ multiplex PCR; TCRdb keeps in-frame clones, though not all of them. The sample contains 75,000 to 85,000 clones, about 91% of which appear only once. Sequencing used Tregs from blood, obtained before the transplant. These receptor sequences come from a human donor who received a combined kidney and bone marrow transplant.

The V gene is TRBV10-3, the J gene TRBJ2-7, with D unclear. V was clipped by 0 bases and J by 5 bases, with 14 bases between them. The CDR3 covers 15 residues. CDR1 and CDR2 (germline): ENHRY, SYGVKD. The CDR3 spells CAISESRFTSHEQYF. As DNA, the CDR3 is TGTGCCATCAGTGAGTCCCGCTTCACCAGCCACGAGCAGTACTTC.

A few counts support this clone. The V call is TRBV5-1, the J call TRBJ2-3; D is unresolved. Per germline, CDR1 SGHRS and CDR2 YFSETQ. Trimming removed 1 base from V and 1 base from J, with 4 bases in between. The CDR3 loop spans 13 amino acids. The CDR3 spells CASSLWGTDTQYF. In DNA, the CDR3 is TGCGCCAGCAGCTTGTGGGGCACAGATACGCAGTATTTT.

This clone was observed a few times. The chain uses TRBV7-3 and TRBJ1-1; D is unclear. Germline V gives CDR1 SGHTA, CDR2 FQGTGA. This CDR3 contains 13 residues. V dropped 5 bases and J dropped 4 bases, with 11 bases sitting between them. The CDR3 nucleotides read TGTGCCAGCAGCCCCAGGTGGGGCACTGAAGCTTTCTTT. This sequence encodes CASSPRWGTEAFF.

V and J are TRBV2 and TRBJ2-7, with 7 bases matching TRBD1. Germline V gives CDR1 SNHLY, CDR2 FYNNEI. CDR3 size: 13 residues. V shed 7 bases and J 2 bases; nucleotides not matched to a gene: 5. The CDR3 nucleotides read TGTGCCAGCAAGGGGACAGCCACCTACGAGCAGTACTTC. Amino acid sequence: CASKGTATYEQYF.

V gene TRBV5-1 combines with J gene TRBJ2-7, with a possible D match to TRBD1 (6 bases). The CDR3 extends over 16 amino acids. V was cut by 4 bases and J by 3 bases, with 20 bases left in between. CDR1 is SGHRS, CDR2 YFSETQ, per germline. The CDR3 sequence: CASSPQGILQGYEQYF. The CDR3 DNA sequence: TGCGCCAGCAGCCCGCAGGGGATCCTTCAAGGCTACGAGCAGTACTTC. Variable domain in full (rest from reference TRBV5-1 and TRBJ2-7): KAGVTQTPRYLIKTRGQQVTLSCSPISGHRSVSWYQQTPGQGLQFLFEYFSETQRNKGNFPGRFSGRQFSNSRSEMNVSTLELGDSALYLCASSPQGILQGYEQYFGPGTRLTVT.

The chain has TRBV15 and TRBJ1-1, with D tentatively TRBD1 (6 bases). Trimming pared 1 base from V and 4 bases from J, leaving 10 bases between. Germline CDR1 is LNHNV and CDR2 is YYDKDF (reference sequence). The CDR3 contains 14 residues. The CDR3 DNA is TGTGCCACCAGCAGAGTCAGGGGCGGCACTGAAGCTTTCTTT. It translates to CATSRVRGGTEAFF.

The V and J genes are TRBV4-1 and TRBJ2-7; 9 bases line up with TRBD1. The germline V gene encodes CDR1 MGHRA and CDR2 YSYEKL. Germline trimming cut 1 base from V and 3 bases from J; bases unmatched to any gene: 4. This CDR3 is built from 15 residues. CDR3 in DNA: TGCGCCAGCAGCCAAGTACCGGGACAGGGCTACGAGCAGTACTTC. It specifies CASSQVPGQGYEQYF.

The chain recombines TRBV6-5 with TRBJ2-1, with 14 bases aligning to TRBD2. V dropped 5 bases and J dropped 8; count of bases not matched to a gene: 2. Germline values: CDR1 MNHEY, CDR2 SVGAGI. The CDR3 is made up of 14 amino acids. This CDR3 is CASSGTSGSYEQFF. For the CDR3, the DNA is TGTGCCAGCAGTGGGACTAGCGGGAGCTATGAGCAGTTCTTC.

This chain uses TRBV5-1 with TRBJ2-4; D is uncertain. This CDR3 is built from 16 residues. The germline gives CDR1 SGHRS, CDR2 YFSETQ. The V end lost 7 bases, the J end lost 0 bases, and 17 bases lay between the germline ends. CDR3 bases: TGCGCCAGCTCGATAGGGTTTGAGGTAGCCAAAAACATTCAGTACTTC. As protein: CASSIGFEVAKNIQYF.

V usage is TRBV7-8 and J usage is TRBJ2-2; weak D call: TRBD2 (6 bases). The germline gives CDR1 SGHVS, CDR2 FQNEAQ. V lost 1 base and J lost 2, with 11 bases in between. This CDR3 is built from 16 residues. This chain's CDR3 is CASSLVNSGNTGELFF. CDR3 DNA sequence: TGTGCCAGCAGCTTAGTGAATAGCGGAAACACCGGGGAGCTGTTTTTT.

This clone came up once. The chain has TRBV23-1 and TRBJ1-1; tentatively, D is TRBD1 (5 bases). TRBV23-1 is flagged as an ORF with uncertain function. V lost 4 bases, J lost 3 bases, and 9 bases lay in between. This CDR3 contains 13 residues. The CDR3 DNA is TGCGCCAGCAGTCCGGGCAGGGACACTGAAGCTTTCTTT. This codes for CASSPGRDTEAFF.

CDR3 bases: TGTGCCAGCAGCAAAGACAAGCCCCTCTACGAGCAGTACTTC. It codes for CASSKDKPLYEQYF. The chain combines TRBV6-5 with TRBJ2-7, with D uncertain. The V and J ends lost 6 bases and 3 bases respectively, with 15 bases between them. The germline V gene has CDR1 MNHEY and CDR2 SVGAGI. The CDR3 consists of 14 residues.

V is TRBV5-1 and J is TRBJ1-4, with TRBD1 as a possible D gene (5 bases). There are 13 residues in the CDR3. V was clipped by 4 bases and J by 8 bases, with 12 bases between them. Germline assignment: CDR1 SGHRS and CDR2 YFSETQ. The CDR3 region is CASSAGGDEKLFF. The CDR3 nucleotides are TGCGCCAGCAGCGCCGGGGGGGACGAAAAACTGTTTTTT. The whole variable domain, filled in from reference TRBV5-1 and TRBJ1-4, reads KAGVTQTPRYLIKTRGQQVTLSCSPISGHRSVSWYQQTPGQGLQFLFEYFSETQRNKGNFPGRFSGRQFSNSRSEMNVSTLELGDSALYLCASSAGGDEKLFFGSGTQLSVL.

This chain uses TRBV7-9 with TRBJ2-5, with TRBD1 matching over 9 bases. J lost 7 bases, V lost 1 base, and 7 bases had no gene match. CDR3 length: 15 residues. Germline CDR1 is SEHNR and CDR2 is FQNEAQ (reference sequence). DNA for the CDR3: TGTGCCAGCAGCTTAGAAGGGACAGGGTTTACGACCCAGTACTTC. Amino acids: CASSLEGTGFTTQYF.

The chain uses TRBV28 and TRBJ2-3; 8 bases align to TRBD1. The germline V gene has CDR1 MDHEN and CDR2 SYDVKM. Unmatched junction bases numbered 5, after V lost 5 bases and J lost 4 bases. This CDR3 has 14 residues. The CDR3, as DNA: TGTGCCAGCAGTACGACAGGGGTCCCAGATACGCAGTATTTT. Its protein product is CASSTTGVPDTQYF.

This sequence joins TRBV5-4 and TRBJ2-3, with 8 bases that match TRBD1. CDR3 length: 12 residues. Per germline, CDR1 SGHNT and CDR2 YYREEE (reference sequence). Trimming took 3 bases from V and 7 from J; bases not matched to a gene: 1. CDR3 in amino acids: CASSYRGNTQYF. The DNA of the CDR3 is TGTGCCAGCAGCTACAGGGGGAATACGCAGTATTTT.

The V and J genes are TRBV6-5 and TRBJ1-5, with D maybe TRBD1 (5 bases). V was shortened by 8 bases and J by 4 bases, with 12 bases between the two germline ends. Germline CDR1 MNHEY, CDR2 SVGAGI. The CDR3 is 13 residues long. The CDR3 sequence: CASSRTNNQPQHF. The CDR3 coding sequence is TGTGCCAGCTCCAGGACAAATAATCAGCCCCAGCATTTT.

The chain has TRBV29-1 and TRBJ2-4, with 7 bases lining up with TRBD1. The V segment lost 5 bases and the J segment 0 bases; nucleotides outside the gene matches: 4. Looked up from germline, CDR1 is SQVTM and CDR2 is ANQGSEA. The CDR3 spans 14 residues. The CDR3 protein is CSVTGAGAKNIQYF. Here the CDR3 DNA reads TGCAGCGTTACAGGGGCGGGAGCCAAAAACATTCAGTACTTC. Full variable domain (missing parts from reference TRBV29-1 and TRBJ2-4): SAVISQKPSRDICQRGTSLTIQCQVDSQVTMMFWYRQQPGQSLTLIATANQGSEATYESGFVIDKFPISRPNLTFSTLTVSNMSPEDSSIYLCSVTGAGAKNIQYFGAGTRLSVL.